This T cell receptor (beta chain) was captured in a study of blood T cell repertoires in COVID-19. Overall study: Both acute and convalescent COVID-19 samples were obtained from the United States, Italy and Spain.

TCRdb's copy holds only in-frame clones and misses some; the assay was immunoSEQ multiplex PCR. In the table there are some 350,000 clones, roughly nine tenths of which are singletons. CDR3 length equals 12 residues. Germline V lookup: CDR1 MNHEY, CDR2 SMNVEV (reference sequence). Trimming at V came to 6 bases and at J to 7 bases, leaving 5 bases not matched to a gene. Recruitment covered about 26 US areas and drew participants whose ages spanned roughly 18 to 90 years. Donors in Cohort 3 who had recovered were those with two negative PCRs, healthcare professional clearance, or resolution of their symptoms.

Sequenced: PBMCs or T cells enriched from blood (not recorded which). The origin of this receptor is a man between 18 and 35 years old who had recovered from COVID-19. V usage is TRBV27 and J usage is TRBJ1-2; the match to TRBD1 covers 7 bases. In DNA form, the CDR3 reads TGTGCCAGCAGCCTGACAGGGATTGGCTACACCTTC. Encoded protein: CASSLTGIGYTF.